The entry below gives a single TCR beta chain sequence along with its context. CDR3 length equals 11 residues. Germline CDR1 is DFQATT and CDR2 is SNEGSKA (reference sequence). V was pared by 4 bases and J by 8 bases, with 9 bases between. This specimen comes from a study of PD-1 and CTLA-4 blockade in melanoma. Sequencing was performed with immunoSEQ multiplex PCR; in TCRdb, only in-frame clones are kept and a portion is missing. This sample has tens of thousands of clones, with around 88% found just once. The chain employs TRBV20-1 and TRBJ2-1, with D perhaps matching TRBD2 (5 bases). The sequence was collected from a human donor with melanoma. The input for sequencing was CD8+ T cells from peripheral blood, taken before anti-PD-1 treatment. The DNA for the CDR3 is TGCAGTGCTAAACTAGTGTATGAGCAGTTCTTC. As protein: CSAKLVYEQFF.